Here is one TCR beta chain with its context. Antigen specificity is unknown. Germline V gene data show CDR1 as MNHEY and CDR2 as SVGAGI. This CDR3 has 15 residues. V lost 5 bases to trimming and J lost 0 bases, with 11 bases between them. This sample is part of a study of T cell responses to AZD1222 COVID-19 vaccine. Profiled with immunoSEQ multiplex PCR; TCRdb holds only in-frame clones, not every one. The profile covers some 140,000 clones, with roughly 87% appearing a single time and over 9% taken by the ten largest. Findings and limits, study-wide: Increases in Spike-specific TCR breadth and depth were seen after two AZD1222 doses.

The receptor comes from an adult who received the AZD1222 COVID-19 vaccine. V usage is TRBV6-5 and J usage is TRBJ1-5, with D tentatively TRBD1 (5 bases). Here the sequenced sample was peripheral blood, taken 28 days after the second AZD1222 dose. CDR3 nucleotides: TGTGCCAGCAGTCCGGACACGAATAGCAATCAGCCCCAGCATTTT. Translation gives CASSPDTNSNQPQHF.